This paragraph reports one T cell receptor (beta chain). The antigen remains undetermined. The data were obtained in a study of Ad26.COV2.S vaccination and SARS-CoV-2 variants. Looking at the study overall: Among those in the COV1001 Ad26.COV2.S trial arm was the donor.

Treatment described: about 20 received Ad26.COV2.S at low or high dose, single or two shots; about five received placebo; per-sample allocation not given. Collection of samples fell on day 63 after the first vaccine or placebo injection. An adult of 18-55 years in Boston served as donor. The study's findings and limits: Possible underestimation of total T cell responses by the TCR breadth and depth analyses was noted.

Measured with immunoSEQ multiplex PCR; TCRdb has only the in-frame clones, and not every one. The sample has roughly 320,000 clones, more than 70% seen once. There are 16 residues in the CDR3. With 4 bases clipped from V and 2 bases from J, the junction kept 8 bases outside the gene matches. Germline CDR1 reads LNHDA; CDR2 reads SQIVND (reference sequence). Sequenced here: peripheral blood, sampled in a trial of Ad26.COV2.S vaccine versus placebo. The sequence was obtained from a person between 18 and 60 years old who received the Ad26.COV2.S COVID-19 vaccine or a placebo. The chain recombines TRBV19 with TRBJ2-3, with 8 bases lining up with TRBD2. CDR3 bases: TGTGCCAGTAGTACGCCTGCGGGGGGACCCACAGATACGCAGTATTTT. This codes for CASSTPAGGPTDTQYF.